This T cell receptor beta chain comes out of a study of T cells in Graves' hyperthyroidism and ophthalmopathy. In its sample, this clonotype was seen many times. Hyperthyroidism, newly diagnosed and lasting under 2 months, affected patients aged 18 to 65. From RNA transcripts, TCR beta CDR3 regions were amplified. The HTBI primer set was used in a first-round RT-PCR of the TCR CDR3. One entry per CDR3 protein, called by TCRdb with MiXCR from the multiplex PCR reads. The sample records about half a million distinct CDR3 sequences, less than 25% being singletons. The TCR originated in a man aged 18 to 35 with Graves' hyperthyroidism. The sample consisted of blood.

Here the CDR3 reads CAWKSANYGYTF. The DNA of the CDR3 is TGTGCCTGGAAATCGGCTAACTATGGCTACACCTTC. The chain carries TRBV30 and TRBJ1-2; D remains unclear. V lost 4 bases and J 0 bases, leaving 6 bases between the germline ends. This CDR3 is 12 amino acids long. Germline loops: CDR1 GTSNPN, CDR2 SVGIG (reference sequence).